Presented here are 28 T cell receptor beta chains from one specimen sequenced in a study of CD4 T cells in relation to SARS-CoV-2 and coronaviruses. Only in-frame clones appear in the TCRdb table, and some are missing; sequencing was by immunoSEQ multiplex PCR. The table lists about 36,000 clones, roughly 83% of them singletons. Antigens of these TCRs are unknown. The specimen sequenced was naive CD4+ T cells from PBMCs, cultured in vitro. Subset specified: naive CD4+ T cells isolated by negative enrichment. These receptors all come from an adult with COVID-19.

The chain has TRBV10-1 and TRBJ2-2; 11 bases are shared with TRBD2. After removal of 7 bases from V and 6 bases from J, the junction contained 10 bases not matched to a gene. Per the germline V gene, CDR1 is WNHNN and CDR2 is SYGVQD (reference sequence). This CDR3 region has 16 residues. CDR3 residues: CASTPLSGRGAGELFF. The CDR3 DNA reads as TGCGCCAGCACCCCTCTTAGCGGGAGGGGCGCCGGGGAGCTGTTTTTT.

The gene calls are TRBV7-9 and TRBJ2-2, with D tentatively TRBD2 (6 bases). This CDR3 region has 14 residues. Germline V gene sequence: CDR1 SEHNR, CDR2 FQNEAQ (reference sequence). With 6 bases removed from V and 5 bases from J, the gap between germline ends came to 13 bases. CDR3 sequence reads: CASRRDLATGELFF. CDR3 in DNA: TGTGCCAGCAGACGGGACTTAGCTACCGGGGAGCTGTTTTTT.

The V and J genes are TRBV6-6 and TRBJ2-2, with D possibly being TRBD1 (5 bases). The CDR3 is made up of 16 amino acids. Germline assignment: CDR1 MNHNY and CDR2 SVGAGI (reference sequence). V was cut by 8 bases and J by 0 bases, with 16 bases left in between. CDR3 amino acids: CASQGSAGSNTGELFF. DNA for the CDR3: TGTGCCAGCCAGGGCTCCGCTGGATCGAACACCGGGGAGCTGTTTTTT.

V is TRBV27 and J is TRBJ1-2; the D is unclear. The germline V and J ends were trimmed by 5 bases and 1 base, with 14 bases remaining between them. The CDR3 totals 15 residues. CDR1 is MNHEY and CDR2 is SMNVEV in the germline V gene (reference sequence). DNA of the CDR3: TGTGCCAGCAGTCCGGCCCCAGATGTTAACTATGGCTACACCTTC. Residues: CASSPAPDVNYGYTF.

V is TRBV7-3 and J is TRBJ2-1; 7 bases line up with TRBD2. With V trimmed by 5 bases and J by 7 bases, 8 bases remained unmatched. The length of the CDR3 is 14 residues. CDR1 and CDR2 from the germline V gene are SGHTA and FQGTGA. The CDR3 here is CASSPGRDGNEQFF. The CDR3 DNA is TGTGCCAGCAGCCCGGGGAGGGACGGGAATGAGCAGTTCTTC. The full variable domain, its missing parts supplied by reference TRBV7-3 and TRBJ2-1, is GAGVSQTPSNKVTEKGKYVELRCDPISGHTALYWYRQSLGQGPEFLIYFQGTGAADDSGLPNDRFFAVRPEGSVSTLKIQRTERGDSAVYLCASSPGRDGNEQFFGPGTRLTVL.

V usage is TRBV11-1 and J usage is TRBJ2-1; 12 bases agree with TRBD2. The CDR3 has 14 residues. From germline, CDR1 is SGHAT and CDR2 FQDESV (reference sequence). Trimming took 5 bases from V and 8 from J; bases not matched to a gene: 4. The CDR3 loop reads CASSRLAGVHEQFF. The CDR3 DNA follows: TGTGCCAGCAGCAGACTAGCGGGAGTGCATGAGCAGTTCTTC.

This clone was found a few times. The chain combines TRBV7-9 with TRBJ1-3; D is undetermined. The V gene lost 6 bases and the J gene lost 4 bases, with 13 bases spanning the gap. Germline values: CDR1 SEHNR, CDR2 FQNEAQ (reference sequence). The CDR3 loop spans 14 amino acids. In DNA form, the CDR3 reads TGTGCCAGCAGACTCGGGGTGTCGGGAAACACCATATATTTT. Translation: CASRLGVSGNTIYF.

This clone was counted between two and nine times. The V and J genes are TRBV2 and TRBJ1-4, with unresolved D. The CDR3 has 14 amino acids. CDR1 is SNHLY and CDR2 is FYNNEI in the germline V gene. Trimming took off 8 bases at V and 1 base at J, with 11 bases between the two ends. The CDR3 spells CASVPDGTNEKLFF. Written as DNA, the CDR3 is TGTGCCAGCGTCCCGGACGGAACTAATGAAAAACTGTTTTTT.

The rearrangement joins TRBV9 to TRBJ2-2; D possibly corresponds to TRBD2 (5 bases). The CDR3 runs 14 residues. Germline CDR1 reads SGDLS; CDR2 reads YYNGEE. Trimming cost V 4 bases and J 4 bases, with 11 bases left between them. The CDR3 DNA is TGTGCCAGCAGCCCCCAGCGGACCACCGGGGAGCTGTTTTTT. This encodes CASSPQRTTGELFF.

By sample share, this clone is medium-sized (0.01 to 0.1%). V gene TRBV28 combines with J gene TRBJ2-6, with D hard to call. V shed 7 bases and J shed 0 bases, with 16 bases lying between them. Germline V gives CDR1 MDHEN, CDR2 SYDVKM. The CDR3 is 17 amino acids. The CDR3 region is CASNQQPSISGANVLTF. In DNA, the CDR3 is TGTGCCAGCAACCAACAGCCCAGCATCTCTGGGGCCAACGTCCTGACTTTC.

The gene calls are TRBV19 and TRBJ2-2; TRBD2 matches at 9 bases. The length of the CDR3 is 14 residues. The germline gives CDR1 LNHDA, CDR2 SQIVND (reference sequence). V shed 6 bases and J 3 bases; nucleotides not matched to a gene: 2. CDR3 bases: TGTGCCAGTAGACTAGCGGGTGACACCGGGGAGCTGTTTTTT. This encodes CASRLAGDTGELFF.

This clone turned up a few times. This CDR3 reads CASSLISGDTEAFF. In DNA form, the CDR3 reads TGTGCCAGCAGCTTAATTTCCGGAGACACTGAAGCTTTCTTT. The chain carries TRBV7-6 and TRBJ1-1; D remains unclear. Trimming shortened V by 2 bases and J by 3 bases, and 10 bases separated the two germline ends. This CDR3 contains 14 residues. Germline V gene data show CDR1 as SGHVS and CDR2 as FNYEAQ.

In this sample, this clone turned up a few times. The gene calls are TRBV28 and TRBJ2-1; 10 bases fit TRBD2. The V and J ends lost 7 bases and 3 bases, in that order; junction bases with no gene match: 6. Germline loops: CDR1 MDHEN, CDR2 SYDVKM. This CDR3 contains 15 residues. This CDR3 is CASTTSGINYNEQFF. The CDR3 region has the DNA TGTGCCAGCACAACTAGCGGGATCAACTACAATGAGCAGTTCTTC.

A few counts support this clone. The chain has TRBV6-5 and TRBJ1-1; D unclear. Germline CDR1 MNHEY, CDR2 SVGAGI. CDR3 length: 14 residues. Trimming removed 6 bases at V and 1 base at J, with 12 bases between. This chain's CDR3 is CASRAGYSNTEAFF. CDR3 nucleotides: TGTGCCAGCAGGGCGGGGTATTCGAACACTGAAGCTTTCTTT.

This clone was detected once. The rearrangement links TRBV27 to TRBJ2-7; 9 nucleotides line up with TRBD1. V trimming: 2 bases; J trimming: 9 bases; junction bases outside the gene matches: 14. The germline gives CDR1 MNHEY, CDR2 SMNVEV (reference sequence). This CDR3 comprises 16 residues. The CDR3 is CASSLTIGQGPFGQYF. The CDR3 DNA reads TGTGCCAGCAGTTTAACTATAGGACAGGGGCCCTTTGGGCAGTACTTC.

This clone was seen a handful of times. The chain employs TRBV19 and TRBJ2-2; 12 bases fit TRBD2. Germline-derived CDR1 and CDR2 are LNHDA and SQIVND (reference sequence). The CDR3 sequence is 19 residues long. J was trimmed by 2 bases and V by 5 bases; bases with no gene match: 12. CDR3 amino acids: CASSLRRGLAGQNTGELFF. The CDR3, as DNA: TGTGCCAGTAGTCTCCGACGAGGACTAGCGGGACAAAACACCGGGGAGCTGTTTTTT.

The V and J genes are TRBV6-1 and TRBJ1-5, with D possibly being TRBD1 (5 bases). The CDR3 loop spans 15 amino acids. CDR1 is MNHNS, CDR2 SASEGT, per germline. The ends were cut back, 1 base at V and 0 bases at J, with 7 bases in the middle. The CDR3 is CASSEGDGSNQPQHF. The CDR3 DNA reads as TGTGCCAGCAGTGAAGGGGACGGTAGCAATCAGCCCCAGCATTTT.

This chain joins TRBV7-9 and TRBJ2-5, with D possibly being TRBD2 (5 bases). V lost 2 bases and J 5 bases, leaving 21 bases between the germline ends. Germline V gives CDR1 SEHNR, CDR2 FQNEAQ (reference sequence). The CDR3 sequence is 17 residues long. The DNA of the CDR3 is TGTGCCAGCAGCTTACTCTCTACCGGGGAAGGTGCGGAGACCCAGTACTTC. Its translation: CASSLLSTGEGAETQYF. The variable domain in full, completed from reference TRBV7-9 and TRBJ2-5, reads DTGVSQNPRHKITKRGQNVTFRCDPISEHNRLYWYRQTLGQGPEFLTYFQNEAQLEKSRLLSDRFSAERPKGSFSTLEIQRTEQGDSAMYLCASSLLSTGEGAETQYFGPGTRLLVL.

The V gene is TRBV6-2 or TRBV6-3, the J gene TRBJ1-5; possibly TRBD1 for D (5 bases). V gave up 2 bases and J gave up 8 bases, with 13 bases separating them. CDR1 is MNHEY and CDR2 is SVGEGT in the germline V gene. The CDR3 has 14 amino acids. The CDR3 loop is CASSYRQGGEPQHF. The CDR3 region has the DNA TGTGCCAGCAGTTACCGGCAGGGAGGGGAGCCCCAGCATTTT.

This clone appeared once. This CDR3 reads CAISETTSAHNEQFF. CDR3 coding DNA: TGTGCCATCAGTGAGACGACTAGCGCCCACAATGAGCAGTTCTTC. The chain employs TRBV10-3 and TRBJ2-1; 8 positions match TRBD2. The CDR3 is 15 residues long. J gave up 5 bases and V 2 bases, and 5 bases lay outside the gene matches. From germline, CDR1 is ENHRY and CDR2 SYGVKD.

V usage is TRBV7-2 and J usage is TRBJ2-1, with D unclear. This CDR3 comprises 13 residues. V was shortened by 2 bases and J by 8 bases, with 10 bases between the two germline ends. The germline V gene encodes CDR1 SGHTA and CDR2 FQGNSA. In DNA, the CDR3 is TGTGCCAGCAGCTTAACTGTCTCCGATGAGCAGTTCTTC. Its protein product is CASSLTVSDEQFF.

The V call is TRBV6-5, the J call TRBJ2-3, with D hard to call. This CDR3 is 14 amino acids long. Trimming removed 1 base at V and 1 base at J, with 6 bases between. Per the germline V gene, CDR1 is MNHEY and CDR2 is SVGAGI. The CDR3 sequence is CASSYYQGTDTQYF. DNA for the CDR3: TGTGCCAGCAGTTACTATCAAGGCACAGATACGCAGTATTTT.

The V call is TRBV7-9, the J call TRBJ2-1; D is unclear. This CDR3 is built from 15 residues. V lost 5 bases and J lost 8, with 19 bases in between. Germline V gene lookup returns CDR1 SEHNR and CDR2 FQNEAQ (reference sequence). The CDR3 reads CASSMEPEQGHEQFF. The CDR3 DNA reads as TGTGCCAGCAGCATGGAACCAGAACAAGGCCATGAGCAGTTCTTC.

This sequence joins TRBV28 and TRBJ2-3, with TRBD1 as a possible D gene (6 bases). V lost 8 bases to trimming and J lost 0 bases, with 9 bases between them. This CDR3 contains 13 residues. Germline V gives CDR1 MDHEN, CDR2 SYDVKM. This chain's CDR3 is CASRTASTDTQYF. For the CDR3, the DNA is TGTGCCAGCCGGACAGCTAGCACAGATACGCAGTATTTT.

This clone showed up just once. For the CDR3, the DNA is TGTGCCAGCAGGAAAGCGACCCCCCTCTCTTTCACTGAAGCTTTCTTT. It yields the protein CASRKATPLSFTEAFF. The rearrangement joins TRBV21-1 to TRBJ1-1. TRBV21-1 is recorded as a pseudogene. The CDR3 runs 16 residues.

The chain combines TRBV28 with TRBJ2-3; the D is unclear. The CDR3 sequence is 14 residues long. Trimming removed 4 bases at V and 5 bases at J, with 13 bases between. From germline, CDR1 is MDHEN and CDR2 SYDVKM. CDR3 sequence: CASSSSLVLDTQYF. The CDR3 DNA follows: TGTGCCAGCAGTTCGTCCTTAGTGTTAGATACGCAGTATTTT.

A few counts support this clone. The chain employs TRBV7-9 and TRBJ2-2, with D perhaps matching TRBD2 (5 bases). This CDR3 contains 18 residues. Germline lookup yields CDR1 SEHNR and CDR2 FQNEAQ (reference sequence). Trimming shortened V by 4 bases and J by 6 bases, and 24 bases separated the two germline ends. The CDR3 DNA is TGTGCCAGCAGCTCTCCTCTTGGGCCCGGGAAAGGATCCGGGGAGCTGTTTTTT. Encoded protein: CASSSPLGPGKGSGELFF.

The rearrangement joins TRBV20-1 to TRBJ2-7; D is ambiguous. V was cut by 3 bases and J by 5 bases, with 17 bases left in between. Germline CDR1 DFQATT, CDR2 SNEGSKA (reference sequence). This CDR3 spans 14 amino acids. DNA of the CDR3: TGCAGTGCTAGTACCGGAGTATCCCTCGACGAGCAGTACTTC. Translation gives CSASTGVSLDEQYF.